These T cell receptor beta chains were read from a single sample in a study of Ad26.COV2.S vaccination and SARS-CoV-2 variants. Assay: immunoSEQ multiplex PCR; the TCRdb copy retains only in-frame clones and omits some. The table has 400,000 to 450,000 clones, around nine tenths seen once; the top ten hold 9% to 15%. The material was peripheral blood, obtained in a trial of Ad26.COV2.S vaccine versus placebo. The receptors derive from a person aged 18-65 years who received the Ad26.COV2.S COVID-19 vaccine or a placebo. Both conserved end residues are part of each CDR3. D genes are given only for firm matches. Size is stated for part of the rows, as once, few or many counts, or as a class when the clone is expanded.

D gene: NA
J gene: TRBJ2-2
clone size: once
V gene: TRBV29-1
CDR3 DNA: TGCAGCGTGGAAGCCGAGATAAACACCGGGGAGCTGTTTTTT
CDR3 protein: CSVEAEINTGELFF

D gene: NA
J gene: TRBJ1-1
clone size: NA
V gene: TRBV5-1
CDR3 DNA: TGCGCCAGCAGCTTGTTTCTCGGACAGATGAACACTGAAGCTTTCTTT
CDR3 protein: CASSLFLGQMNTEAFF

D gene: NA
J gene: TRBJ2-1
clone size: NA
V gene: TRBV6-6
CDR3 DNA: TGTGCCAGCAGTTACCCAGGGTATGAGCAGTTCTTC
CDR3 protein: CASSYPGYEQFF

D gene: NA
J gene: TRBJ2-2
clone size: once
V gene: TRBV5-1
CDR3 DNA: TGCGCCAGCAGCTTGGGACAGGACTGGAGGGAGCTGTTTTTT
CDR3 protein: CASSLGQDWRELFF

D gene: NA
J gene: TRBJ2-1
clone size: NA
V gene: TRBV4-1
CDR3 DNA: TGCGCCAGCAGCCAAGGTTTAGGGTCACGGTACAATGAGCAGTTCTTC
CDR3 protein: CASSQGLGSRYNEQFF

D gene: NA
J gene: TRBJ1-5
clone size: NA
V gene: TRBV2
CDR3 DNA: TGTGCCAGCAGTGAATTGAGGCTGGGCAATCAGCCCCAGCATTTT
CDR3 protein: CASSELRLGNQPQHF

D gene: NA
J gene: TRBJ2-1
clone size: NA
V gene: TRBV24-1
CDR3 DNA: TGTGCCACCAGTCCTTCAGGTCCCCTAGTAAACAATGAGCAGTTCTTC
CDR3 protein: CATSPSGPLVNNEQFF

D gene: TRBD1
J gene: TRBJ2-3
clone size: NA
V gene: TRBV5-4
CDR3 DNA: TGTGCCAGCAAAGCGACAGGGGAAGATACGCAGTATTTT
CDR3 protein: CASKATGEDTQYF

D gene: TRBD1
J gene: TRBJ2-6
clone size: NA
V gene: TRBV27
CDR3 DNA: TGTGCCAGCAGTTTCTACCCGGGACAGGGAGTGTCTGGGGCCAACGTCCTGACTTTC
CDR3 protein: CASSFYPGQGVSGANVLTF

D gene: NA
J gene: TRBJ2-1
clone size: NA
V gene: TRBV5-1
CDR3 DNA: TGCGCCAGCAGCATCGCGTCGAAACTAAAGGGCAATGAGCAGTTCTTC
CDR3 protein: CASSIASKLKGNEQFF

D gene: NA
J gene: TRBJ1-5
clone size: NA
V gene: TRBV6-1
CDR3 DNA: TGTGCCAGCAGTGAATGGGTAAATGATCAGCCCCAGCATTTT
CDR3 protein: CASSEWVNDQPQHF

D gene: NA
J gene: TRBJ2-5
clone size: NA
V gene: TRBV3-1/TRBV3-2
CDR3 DNA: TGTGCCAGCAGCCAAGACAGGGTGCGCGAGACCCAGTACTTC
CDR3 protein: CASSQDRVRETQYF

D gene: NA
J gene: TRBJ1-2
clone size: NA
V gene: TRBV4-3
CDR3 DNA: TGCGCCAGCAGCCAGTTGGGCTATGGCTACACCTTC
CDR3 protein: CASSQLGYGYTF

D gene: NA
J gene: TRBJ1-2
clone size: NA
V gene: TRBV6-5
CDR3 DNA: TGTGCCAGCGGGGGGTCTAACTATGGCTACACCTTC
CDR3 protein: CASGGSNYGYTF

D gene: NA
J gene: TRBJ1-1
clone size: NA
V gene: TRBV11-2
CDR3 DNA: TGTGCCAGCAGCTTTGGACTGAACACTGAAGCTTTCTTT
CDR3 protein: CASSFGLNTEAFF

D gene: NA
J gene: TRBJ2-1
clone size: NA
V gene: TRBV19
CDR3 DNA: TGTGCCAGTAGTTACAGACTCTCCAATGAGCAGTTCTTC
CDR3 protein: CASSYRLSNEQFF

D gene: NA
J gene: TRBJ2-7
clone size: NA
V gene: TRBV6-5
CDR3 DNA: TGTGCCACCTTCTGGGGCCACGAGCAGTACTTC
CDR3 protein: CATFWGHEQYF

D gene: NA
J gene: TRBJ1-5
clone size: NA
V gene: TRBV27
CDR3 DNA: TGTGCCAGCAGGGGGGCCGGGACTTCATGGGAGCCCCAGCATTTT
CDR3 protein: CASRGAGTSWEPQHF

D gene: NA
J gene: TRBJ2-7
clone size: NA
V gene: TRBV6-5
CDR3 DNA: TGTGCCAGCAGTCAACCCGGGACCCAATACGAGCAGTACTTC
CDR3 protein: CASSQPGTQYEQYF

D gene: NA
J gene: TRBJ2-7
clone size: NA
V gene: TRBV5-4
CDR3 DNA: TGTGCCAGCAGCTTGGGAGTAGGGCAAGGATCCTACGAGCAGTACTTC
CDR3 protein: CASSLGVGQGSYEQYF

D gene: NA
J gene: TRBJ2-3
clone size: NA
V gene: TRBV6-2/TRBV6-3
CDR3 DNA: TGTGCCAGCAGTTATGACCGGGGGAACACAGATACGCAGTATTTT
CDR3 protein: CASSYDRGNTDTQYF

D gene: NA
J gene: TRBJ1-4
clone size: NA
V gene: TRBV28
CDR3 DNA: TGTGCCAGCAGGAGGGGGTGGGGAGCAACTAATGAAAAACTGTTTTTT
CDR3 protein: CASRRGWGATNEKLFF

D gene: TRBD1
J gene: TRBJ2-7
clone size: NA
V gene: TRBV5-1
CDR3 DNA: TGCGCCAGCAGCCGGCAGATCAGGGGACAGGGGAAAAACGAGCAGTACTTC
CDR3 protein: CASSRQIRGQGKNEQYF

D gene: TRBD2
J gene: TRBJ2-1
clone size: NA
V gene: TRBV14
CDR3 DNA: TGTGCCAGCAGCCAATATCAAGGACTAGCGGGACTTAATGAGCAGTTCTTC
CDR3 protein: CASSQYQGLAGLNEQFF

D gene: TRBD1
J gene: TRBJ1-2
clone size: NA
V gene: TRBV28
CDR3 DNA: TGTGCCAGCAGTTCCGGACAGGGGGCTTCTCACTATGGCTACACCTTC
CDR3 protein: CASSSGQGASHYGYTF

D gene: TRBD1
J gene: TRBJ2-2
clone size: NA
V gene: TRBV25-1
CDR3 DNA: TGTGCCAGCAGTGAGAACCTAGGGACAGCAGTTAACACCGGGGAGCTGTTTTTT
CDR3 protein: CASSENLGTAVNTGELFF

D gene: TRBD2
J gene: TRBJ2-3
clone size: NA
V gene: TRBV4-1
CDR3 DNA: TGCGCCAGCAGCCAAGAAGAGACTAGCGGAGATACGCAGTATTTT
CDR3 protein: CASSQEETSGDTQYF

D gene: NA
J gene: TRBJ1-2
clone size: NA
V gene: TRBV7-2
CDR3 DNA: TGTGCCAGCAGCTTACACTCGGGCAGAGAGGGATTAAATGGCTACACCTTC
CDR3 protein: CASSLHSGREGLNGYTF

D gene: TRBD1
J gene: TRBJ2-7
clone size: NA
V gene: TRBV6-2/TRBV6-3
CDR3 DNA: TGTGCCAGCAGTTGGGGCGGCAGGGGGCGATATCAGGCCTACGAGCAGTACTTC
CDR3 protein: CASSWGGRGRYQAYEQYF

D gene: TRBD2
J gene: TRBJ2-2
clone size: once
V gene: TRBV5-1
CDR3 DNA: TGCGCCAGCAGCTTGGTAGGCGGCGGGAGGAGGGCCGGGGAGCTGTTTTTT
CDR3 protein: CASSLVGGGRRAGELFF

D gene: NA
J gene: TRBJ1-1
clone size: NA
V gene: TRBV4-1
CDR3 DNA: TGCGCCAGCAGCCAAGATGGAGGGGGAGGGGACACTGAAGCTTTCTTT
CDR3 protein: CASSQDGGGGDTEAFF

D gene: NA
J gene: TRBJ2-5
clone size: NA
V gene: TRBV28
CDR3 DNA: TGTGCCAGCAGCCCAGGCCATCAAGAGACCCAGTACTTC
CDR3 protein: CASSPGHQETQYF

D gene: NA
J gene: TRBJ2-1
clone size: NA
V gene: TRBV25-1
CDR3 DNA: TGTGCCAGCAGTGAAATGAAGCGTATGGGTGAGCAGTTCTTC
CDR3 protein: CASSEMKRMGEQFF

D gene: NA
J gene: TRBJ2-7
clone size: NA
V gene: TRBV25-1
CDR3 DNA: TGTGCCAGCAGTGATGGGGGTCAGTTGAACTACGAGCAGTACTTC
CDR3 protein: CASSDGGQLNYEQYF

D gene: NA
J gene: TRBJ2-7
clone size: NA
V gene: TRBV7-2
CDR3 DNA: TGTGCCAGCAGCTCAGAGACAGGTTCCTACGAGCAGTACTTC
CDR3 protein: CASSSETGSYEQYF

D gene: NA
J gene: TRBJ2-3
clone size: NA
V gene: TRBV5-4
CDR3 DNA: TGTGCCAGCAGCACAGGCGGGAGCACAGATACGCAGTATTTT
CDR3 protein: CASSTGGSTDTQYF

D gene: NA
J gene: TRBJ2-1
clone size: NA
V gene: TRBV13
CDR3 DNA: TGTGCCAGCAGCCCTAGGGACCCTTACAATGAGCAGTTCTTC
CDR3 protein: CASSPRDPYNEQFF

D gene: TRBD2
J gene: TRBJ2-3
clone size: NA
V gene: TRBV4-3
CDR3 DNA: TGCGCCAGCAGCCTTGGACTAGCGGGAGGCCCAGATACGCAGTATTTT
CDR3 protein: CASSLGLAGGPDTQYF

D gene: NA
J gene: TRBJ1-1
clone size: NA
V gene: TRBV30
CDR3 DNA: TGTGCCTGGAGTGTACTGGGCACTGAAGCTTTCTTT
CDR3 protein: CAWSVLGTEAFF

D gene: NA
J gene: TRBJ2-7
clone size: NA
V gene: TRBV28
CDR3 DNA: TGTGCCAGCAGTTTCGGGTTTCAGGGTTCGGTTGGCTACGAGCAGTACTTC
CDR3 protein: CASSFGFQGSVGYEQYF

D gene: NA
J gene: TRBJ1-1
clone size: NA
V gene: TRBV2
CDR3 DNA: TGTGCCAGCAGGACAGACCAGAACACTGAAGCTTTCTTT
CDR3 protein: CASRTDQNTEAFF

D gene: TRBD1
J gene: TRBJ1-1
clone size: NA
V gene: TRBV18
CDR3 DNA: TGTGCCAGCTCACCGGGACAGGGAATGTTTGCTGAAGCTTTCTTT
CDR3 protein: CASSPGQGMFAEAFF

D gene: TRBD2
J gene: TRBJ2-3
clone size: NA
V gene: TRBV2
CDR3 DNA: TGTGCCAGCGAAAAAAGAGCGGGAGGAGGGCAAGATACGCAGTATTTT
CDR3 protein: CASEKRAGGGQDTQYF